This T cell receptor (beta chain) was obtained from a study of memory CD4+ T cells and cytomegalovirus serostatus. Overall study results and limits: CMV serostatus prediction reached median AUC roughly 0.95, or 0.91 with US-trained model. Suggested: most of the CMV-linked TCR signature lies in CD4+ memory cells. Each of 60 to 80 CMV-associated TCRbeta sequences occurred in one to five individuals.

This clone appeared a single time. Its cognate antigen is unknown. Clones were read by immunoSEQ multiplex PCR, and TCRdb kept only the in-frame ones, dropping some. The table has tens of thousands of clones, just over 75% seen once. Single viable CD3+CD4+CD8-CD45RO+ cells were sorted as the memory CD4+ T cells. Serostatus was set by detecting CMV pp150, pp28, p38, p52 IgG. The source material was memory CD4+ T cells from blood. The receptor comes from an adult in good health and CMV-seronegative.

CDR3 DNA: TGTGCCAGCAGGACAGGGGGATATCTGGCAGATACGCAGTATTTT. Its protein is CASRTGGYLADTQYF. The chain carries TRBV7-2 and TRBJ2-3; TRBD1 matches 9 bases. CDR1 is SGHTA and CDR2 is FQGNSA in the germline V gene. There are 15 residues in the CDR3. Trimming at V came to 6 bases and at J to 4 bases, leaving 8 bases not matched to a gene.